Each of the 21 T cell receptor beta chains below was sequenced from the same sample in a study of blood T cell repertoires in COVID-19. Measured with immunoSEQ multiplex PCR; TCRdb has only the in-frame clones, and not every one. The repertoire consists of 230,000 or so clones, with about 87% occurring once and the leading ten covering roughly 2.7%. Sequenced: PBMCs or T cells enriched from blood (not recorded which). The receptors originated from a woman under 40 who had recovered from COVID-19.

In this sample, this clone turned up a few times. CDR3 nucleotides: TGTGCCAGCAGTCCGGGGGGGGACTACGAGCAGTACTTC. Protein sequence: CASSPGGDYEQYF. The V and J genes are TRBV6-5 and TRBJ2-7; 8 bases are a match to TRBD2. The CDR3 is made up of 13 amino acids. V shed 5 bases, J shed 3 bases, and the junction held 3 bases outside the gene matches. Germline CDR1 is MNHEY and CDR2 is SVGAGI.

The CDR3 here is CASSQYRDSSSTDTQYF. The CDR3 DNA is TGTGCCAGCAGCCAATACCGGGACTCTTCTAGCACAGATACGCAGTATTTT. V is TRBV7-9 and J is TRBJ2-3, with TRBD2 as a possible D gene (6 bases). V was cut by 5 bases and J by 0 bases, with 18 bases left in between. In germline, CDR1 is SEHNR, CDR2 FQNEAQ (reference sequence). The CDR3 loop spans 17 amino acids. The full variable domain, its missing parts supplied by reference TRBV7-9 and TRBJ2-3, is DTGVSQNPRHKITKRGQNVTFRCDPISEHNRLYWYRQTLGQGPEFLTYFQNEAQLEKSRLLSDRFSAERPKGSFSTLEIQRTEQGDSAMYLCASSQYRDSSSTDTQYFGPGTRLTVL.

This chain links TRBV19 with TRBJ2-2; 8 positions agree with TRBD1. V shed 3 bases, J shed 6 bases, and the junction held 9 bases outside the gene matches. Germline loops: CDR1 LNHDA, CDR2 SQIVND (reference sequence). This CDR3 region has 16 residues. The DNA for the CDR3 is TGTGCCAGTAGTATCGGGACAGGAACTTTTGCCGGGGAGCTGTTTTTT. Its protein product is CASSIGTGTFAGELFF.

The CDR3 DNA reads TGCGCCAGCAGCTCCACTTTTAGCGGGGGGCAAGAGACCCAGTACTTC. Amino acids: CASSSTFSGGQETQYF. The chain links TRBV5-1 to TRBJ2-5; 10 bases line up with TRBD2. Germline CDR1 is SGHRS and CDR2 is YFSETQ. The CDR3 runs to 16 residues. J was trimmed by 2 bases and V by 3 bases; bases with no gene match: 7.

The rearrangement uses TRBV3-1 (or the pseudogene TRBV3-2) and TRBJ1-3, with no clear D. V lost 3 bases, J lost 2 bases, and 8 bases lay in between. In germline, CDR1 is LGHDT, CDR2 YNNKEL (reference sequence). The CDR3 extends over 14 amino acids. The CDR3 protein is CASSHRSAGNTIYF. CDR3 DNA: TGTGCCAGCAGCCATCGGTCGGCTGGAAACACCATATATTTT.

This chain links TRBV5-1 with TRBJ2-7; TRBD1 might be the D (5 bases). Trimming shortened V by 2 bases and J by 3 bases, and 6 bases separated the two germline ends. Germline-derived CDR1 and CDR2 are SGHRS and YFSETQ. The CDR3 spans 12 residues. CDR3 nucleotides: TGCGCCAGCAGCTTAGGGGACTACGAGCAGTACTTC. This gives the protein CASSLGDYEQYF.

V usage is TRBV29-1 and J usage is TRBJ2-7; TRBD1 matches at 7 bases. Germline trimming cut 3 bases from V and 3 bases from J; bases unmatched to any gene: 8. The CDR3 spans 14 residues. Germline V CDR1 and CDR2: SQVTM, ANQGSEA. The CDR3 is CSVEVRQGFYEQYF. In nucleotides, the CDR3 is TGCAGCGTTGAGGTTCGACAGGGATTCTACGAGCAGTACTTC.

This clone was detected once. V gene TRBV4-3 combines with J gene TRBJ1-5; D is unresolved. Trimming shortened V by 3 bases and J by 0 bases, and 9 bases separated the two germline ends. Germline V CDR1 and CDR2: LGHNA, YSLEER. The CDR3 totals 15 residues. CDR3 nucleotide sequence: TGCGCCAGCAGCCAGGGCACACATAGCAATCAGCCCCAGCATTTT. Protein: CASSQGTHSNQPQHF.

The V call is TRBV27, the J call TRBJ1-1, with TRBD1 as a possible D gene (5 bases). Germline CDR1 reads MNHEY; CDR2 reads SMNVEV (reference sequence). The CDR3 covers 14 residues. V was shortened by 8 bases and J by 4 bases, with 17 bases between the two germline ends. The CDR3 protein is CASANTGESTEAFF. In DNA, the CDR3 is TGTGCCAGCGCAAACACGGGGGAGAGCACTGAAGCTTTCTTT.

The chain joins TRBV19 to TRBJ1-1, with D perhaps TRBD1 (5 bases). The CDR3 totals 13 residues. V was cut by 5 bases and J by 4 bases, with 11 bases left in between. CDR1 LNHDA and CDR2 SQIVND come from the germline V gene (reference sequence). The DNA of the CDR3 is TGTGCCAGTAGTCTACAGGATCCCACTGAAGCTTTCTTT. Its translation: CASSLQDPTEAFF.

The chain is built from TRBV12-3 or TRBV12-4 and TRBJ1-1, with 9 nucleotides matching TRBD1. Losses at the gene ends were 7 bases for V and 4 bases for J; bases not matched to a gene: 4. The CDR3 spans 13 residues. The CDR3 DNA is TGTGCCAGCATTTCGACAGGGGGCACTGAAGCTTTCTTT. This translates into CASISTGGTEAFF.

CDR3 loop: CASSLTRDSWDTQYF. Here the CDR3 DNA reads TGTGCCAGCAGCTTAACCCGGGACTCCTGGGATACGCAGTATTTT. The chain joins TRBV7-3 to TRBJ2-3, with D tentatively TRBD2 (6 bases). Trimming pared 0 bases from V and 6 bases from J, leaving 13 bases between. CDR3 length: 15 residues. Germline-derived CDR1 and CDR2 are SGHTA and FQGTGA.

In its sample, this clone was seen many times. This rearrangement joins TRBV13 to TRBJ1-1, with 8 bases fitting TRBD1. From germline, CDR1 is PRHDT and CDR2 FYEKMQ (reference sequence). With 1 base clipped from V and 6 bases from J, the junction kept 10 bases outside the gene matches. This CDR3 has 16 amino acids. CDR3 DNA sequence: TGTGCCAGCAGCTTAGCCCGGGACAGGCAGATTCCTGAAGCTTTCTTT. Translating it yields CASSLARDRQIPEAFF.

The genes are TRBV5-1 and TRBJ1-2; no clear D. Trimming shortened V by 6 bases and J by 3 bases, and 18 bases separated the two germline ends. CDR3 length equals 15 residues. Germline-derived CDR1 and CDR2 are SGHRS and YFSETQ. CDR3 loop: CASTEGRSKYYGYTF. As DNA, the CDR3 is TGCGCCAGCACTGAGGGCAGGAGCAAATACTATGGCTACACCTTC.

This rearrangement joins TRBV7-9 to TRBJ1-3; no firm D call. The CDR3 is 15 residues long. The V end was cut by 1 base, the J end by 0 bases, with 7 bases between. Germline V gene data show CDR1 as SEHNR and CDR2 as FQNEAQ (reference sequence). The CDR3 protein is CASSLVQNSGNTIYF. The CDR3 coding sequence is TGTGCCAGCAGCTTAGTTCAGAACTCTGGAAACACCATATATTTT.

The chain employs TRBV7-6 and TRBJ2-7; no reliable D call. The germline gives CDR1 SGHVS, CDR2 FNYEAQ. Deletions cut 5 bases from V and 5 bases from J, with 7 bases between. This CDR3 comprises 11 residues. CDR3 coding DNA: TGTGCCAGCAGCGCTACTCACGAGCAGTACTTC. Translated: CASSATHEQYF.

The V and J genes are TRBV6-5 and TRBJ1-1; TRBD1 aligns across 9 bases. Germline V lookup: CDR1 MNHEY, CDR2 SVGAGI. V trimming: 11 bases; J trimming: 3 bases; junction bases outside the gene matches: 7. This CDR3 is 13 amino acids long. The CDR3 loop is CAANRGPDTEAFF. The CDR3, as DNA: TGTGCCGCCAACAGGGGGCCGGACACTGAAGCTTTCTTT.

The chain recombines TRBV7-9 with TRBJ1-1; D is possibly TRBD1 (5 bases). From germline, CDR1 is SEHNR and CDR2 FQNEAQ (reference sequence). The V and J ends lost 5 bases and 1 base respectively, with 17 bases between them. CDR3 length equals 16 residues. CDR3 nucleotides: TGTGCCAGCAGCCCGACCCCACGGCAGGGGAACACTGAAGCTTTCTTT. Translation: CASSPTPRQGNTEAFF.

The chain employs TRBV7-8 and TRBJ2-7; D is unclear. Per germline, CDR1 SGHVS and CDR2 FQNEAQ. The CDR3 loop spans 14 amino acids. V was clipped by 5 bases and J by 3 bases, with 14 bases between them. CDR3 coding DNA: TGTGCCAGCAGCCCCCCCCCACAGAACTACGAGCAGTACTTC. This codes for CASSPPPQNYEQYF.

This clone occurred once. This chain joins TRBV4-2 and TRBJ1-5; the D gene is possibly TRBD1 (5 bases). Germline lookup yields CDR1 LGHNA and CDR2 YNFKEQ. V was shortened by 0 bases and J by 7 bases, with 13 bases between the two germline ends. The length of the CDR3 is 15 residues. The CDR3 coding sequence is TGTGCCAGCAGCCAAGATTGGGGCCTGAGGCAGCCCCAGCATTTT. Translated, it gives CASSQDWGLRQPQHF.

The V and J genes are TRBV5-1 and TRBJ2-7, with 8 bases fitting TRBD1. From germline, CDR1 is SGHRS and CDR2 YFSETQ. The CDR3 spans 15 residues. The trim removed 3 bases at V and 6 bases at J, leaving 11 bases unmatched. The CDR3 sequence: CASSSGQGSRREQYF. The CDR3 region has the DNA TGCGCCAGCAGCTCTGGACAGGGATCCCGTCGCGAGCAGTACTTC.